One T cell receptor (beta chain) is described in this entry. The clone's antigen remains unknown. No much larger clonotype is one base removed from it; base qualities were not supplied. Clipping removes 4 bases from V and 3 bases from J, with 5 as the unmatched junction base count. From the germline V gene, CDR1 is SGDLS and CDR2 is YYNGEE. The CDR3 starts with the cysteine, ends with the phenylalanine, and has 15 residues. Kept here is only the CDR3 DNA, which spans 45 bases and is read in frame from base 1. The library was produced with the immunoSEQ multiplex PCR assay. The multiplex PCR relied on a mix of 60 forward primers for TCR Vbeta segments and 13 reverse primers for TCR Jbeta segments. The CDR3 region of rearranged TCR beta genes was amplified from genomic DNA with a multiplex PCR assay. The Illumina HiSeq System was used to sequence the amplified TCR beta libraries as 87-base-pair reads. In the paper's pipeline: A later analysis counted approximately 74 million unique TCR beta chains across the 666 repertoires, and 10 million to 12 million of these chains were shared by at least two donors. To remove PCR and sequencing errors, raw reads were error-corrected and collapsed into unique sequences using a nearest-neighbor algorithm that merged closely related sequences. To assign V, D and J gene segments, CDR3 sequences were aligned to IMGT reference sequences. For a sequence to be retained, at least a six-nucleotide match to both a V gene segment and a J gene segment was required. Rearrangements were called productive when the CDR3 lacked stop codons and stayed in frame with V and J; all others were non-productive. CDR3 was defined according to IMGT convention as the region running from the second conserved V-encoded cysteine to the conserved J-encoded phenylalanine. The earlier analysis of approximately 500 of the donors excluded sequences that lacked an unambiguous match to a single V gene segment. An earlier analysis of a few hundred of the donors called V segments functional above 56.7% productive rearrangements and segregating when the between-donor standard deviation exceeded 5%. A statistical classification framework was built for diagnosing cytomegalovirus status from the catalog of TCR beta chain sequences. A later analysis assigned V and J genes by comparing TCR nucleotide sequences with IMGT/GENE-DB human TR gene sequences. A later analysis assigned CDR3 sequences and most-parsimonious VDJ recombination scenarios with the TCRdist pipeline. A later analysis defined each TCR beta chain by its CDR3 amino acid sequence plus V-gene family, and excluded reads lacking a unique V-gene family. In a later analysis, some 600 highly shared, low-generation-probability nucleotide sequences were removed to address suspected cross-contamination and a sequencing artifact. For each public chain, a later analysis derived a clonal expansion index from normalized ranks of inferred template counts within each repertoire. In a later analysis, generation probabilities were computed using a VDJ recombination model fitted to out-of-frame rearrangements, and the results were checked against IGoR. Hypergeometric tests were used in a later analysis to score TCR-TCR, TCR-HLA and TCR-CMV co-occurrence, with a repertoire-size bias correction applied to the TCR pairs. A later analysis estimated false discovery rates by permuting HLA or CMV assignments 20 times. In a later analysis, co-occurring TCRs were grouped with DBSCAN, and TCRdist sequence similarity was added when clustering was performed within HLA-allele-positive subsets. Repertoires with fewer than 30,000 or more than 120,000 public chains, plus five repertoires with anomalous nucleotide sharing, were excluded from co-occurrence clustering. As stored in TCRdb, this immuneACCESS dataset retains in-frame rearrangements with V and J assigned. A fraction of the clones does not appear; measured against another copy, unresolved V genes explain less than half of the discrepancy, and the remainder lacks a known reason. The DNA gave D and trimming, while V, J and clone size come from that table. The sample profile shows some 200,000 clones; around 75% of them were found once. About 6% of the sample comes from the top ten.

The data belong to a study of cytomegalovirus exposure and HLA in healthy donors (dated by TCRdb to the late 2010s). About the full investigation: According to an earlier analysis of around 600 of the donors, 150 million to 200 million T cells yielded 90 million to 130 million unique TCR beta sequences and 276 Gb of sequence data. Rather than using new phenotypic data, the later analysis identified candidate immune exposures from TCR beta sequences and from how often those sequences occurred across donors. A later analysis re-analyzed previously published TCR beta repertoires from 550 to 700 donors and added high-resolution HLA genotyping to study TCR occurrence patterns. Besides the first cohort of 550 to 750 subjects, a separate validation cohort made up of around 120 different subjects was used. The genetic ancestry cluster associated with self-reported Caucasian donors included 65% to 90% of the roughly 380 genotyped donors. Both class I and class II loci were covered by HLA typing, at four-digit resolution. Among 398 genotyped donors of the cohort, an average of around 240,000 unique TCR beta nucleotide sequences was sequenced per donor, of which about 19% were non-productive. The aim of the study was to test whether cataloging public T cell receptors could identify signatures of past pathogen exposure. Donor age, sex, ethnicity and CMV serostatus were compiled together with the repertoire data. Roughly 5 DR-DQ haplotypes were handled as single units for association and clustering, since linkage in the cohort was strong. To predict cytomegalovirus infection status, the study brought together high-throughput TCR immunosequencing, statistical association of individual TCRs with disease status, and machine learning. About 320 gigabases of sequencing data and tens of millions of unique TCR sequences were included in an early release covering 500 to 750 HLA-typed donors. Every discovery cohort repertoire had been produced on one sequencing platform. The study used immunosequencing to profile the T cell repertoires of under 700 subjects and linked those repertoires to cytomegalovirus serostatus. Genome-wide SNP genotypes for about three fifths of the 666 donors were used in a later genetic analysis, which treated that subset as a discovery cohort. Typing coverage differed by locus: A, B, C, DRB1 and DQB1 were typed in roughly 629-630 donors, DQA1 in 522, DPA1 in around 610, and DPB1 in just under 490. An earlier analysis of a few hundred of the donors applied high-throughput TCR beta sequencing to assess whether each TCR beta V gene segment acted as functional or pseudogenic. General study outcomes and caveats: The sequencing pipeline was judged likely to have produced a cluster of highly shared sequence variants as a technical artifact. A later analysis found that TCR association rates varied across HLA loci, with DRB1 alleles showing the most associated TCRs and HLA-C alleles the fewest. A later analysis associated approximately 17,000 TCR beta sequences with specific HLA alleles at a false discovery rate of 0.05. The cohort was sequenced for TCR beta chains only, and without alpha or paired-chain data the features that could be detected were limited. Most TCR sequences were seen in very few donors, while some public TCRs were found in many individuals. Presence/absence analyses assumed roughly uniform sequencing depth across donors, an assumption that may not hold. Compared with the approximately 700-donor mean, donors in an Asian-associated ancestry cluster had fewer N-insertions in productive TCRs, according to a later genetic analysis. A total of fewer than 200 TCR beta chains were listed by the study as associated with cytomegalovirus. The earlier analysis of some 540 of the donors excluded around 17 rarely observed V segments, including chromosome 9 orphons, because counts were too low. A further reported finding was that TCR beta sequences accurately predicted the HLA-A and HLA-B alleles for most subjects in the first cohort. Some IMGT-functional V segments, including TRBV6-2 and TRBV6-3, could not be distinguished by the 87-base-pair reads and were therefore excluded. In both the original and validation cohorts, the classifier was reported to diagnose cytomegalovirus status with high specificity and sensitivity. Because some donors lacked HLA typing at each locus, the association tests relied only on the typed subset. A later analysis found that HLA-associated TCR beta chains were more clonally expanded and had lower generation probabilities than equally common non-associated chains. In vitro tests confirmed that three of the cytomegalovirus-associated TCR beta chains recognize cytomegalovirus antigens. Linkage disequilibrium might explain the correlated functional status among segregating V segments, but an unknown experimental factor could not be ruled out. According to the authors, the approach could potentially be generalized to other disease states and immunological phenotypes. In a later analysis, several top co-occurrence clusters were reported to appear linked to parvovirus B19, influenza, CMV and Epstein-Barr virus. Immune exposure information for the cohort was limited to CMV serostatus. In an earlier analysis of some 550 of the donors, most TCR beta V segments were observed in productive rearrangements about 87% or about 30% of the time, broadly matching IMGT annotations. A later genetic analysis associated a missense DCLRE1C variant with V-gene and J-gene trimming of TCR beta chains, and an independent cohort replicated the association. A later analysis found that most CMV-associated TCR beta chains appeared HLA-restricted, with HLA associations seemingly driven largely by CMV exposure. When HLA alleles, especially DR and DQ, strongly co-occurred, TCR associations were difficult to assign to individual alleles.

The cohort was made up of hundreds of healthy bone marrow donors. At the time of sampling, every cohort member was nominally healthy, though immune exposures that went unrecorded were likely present. The donor was CMV seropositive and was included in the group of 300 or so seropositive cohort members. Each donor provided a peripheral blood sample, and peripheral blood mononuclear cells were used for TCR beta sequencing. The Qiagen DNeasy Blood Extraction Kit was used to extract genomic DNA from the blood cell samples. This chain is built from TRBV9 and TRBJ2-3; 10 junctional bases match TRBD1. Input material: PBMCs. The TCR was taken from a man aged 35 to 55 in good health and CMV-seropositive. Here is the DNA: TGTGCCAGCAGCTGGGGGGGACAGGGGACAGATACGCAGTATTTT. It is translated as CASSWGGQGTDTQYF. Outside the CDR3, residues come from the reference TRBV9 and TRBJ2-3 proteins, so the full variable domain is: DSGVTQTPKHLITATGQRVTLRCSPRSGDLSVYWYQQSLDQGLQFLIQYYNGEERAKGNILERFSAQQFPDLHSELNLSSLELGDSALYFCASSWGGQGTDTQYFGPGTRLTVL.